Shown below are 26 T cell receptor beta chains from a single sample sequenced in a study of radiotherapy plus CTLA-4 blockade in lung cancer. Data came from immunoSEQ multiplex PCR; TCRdb stores just in-frame clones and leaves some out. This sample yields tens of thousands of clones, of which approximately 79% are seen a single time; roughly 11% belongs to the top ten. Specimen: peripheral blood, collected from a patient treated with radiotherapy plus ipilimumab. The receptors were gathered from a human donor with non-small cell lung cancer who had stable disease on radiotherapy plus ipilimumab.

This sequence joins TRBV4-1 and TRBJ2-3; D may be TRBD1 (5 bases). Trimming removed 0 bases from V and 1 base from J, with 14 bases in between. Germline assignment: CDR1 MGHRA and CDR2 YSYEKL. CDR3 length: 17 amino acids. CDR3 nucleotides: TGCGCCAGCAGCCAAGATGGGCAGGGTCGACGCACAGATACGCAGTATTTT. Amino acid sequence: CASSQDGQGRRTDTQYF.

This chain connects TRBV6-1 to TRBJ1-1, with D tentatively TRBD1 (6 bases). The CDR3 loop spans 15 amino acids. V was clipped by 4 bases and J by 2 bases, with 14 bases between them. The germline gives CDR1 MNHNS, CDR2 SASEGT. The CDR3 nucleotides are TGTGCCAGCAGTGTTATACAGGGATCTAACACTGAAGCTTTCTTT. Encoded protein: CASSVIQGSNTEAFF.

This chain uses TRBV5-6 with TRBJ1-1; maybe TRBD1 (5 bases). This CDR3 has 12 residues. Germline V lookup: CDR1 SGHDT, CDR2 YYEEEE. The V end was cut by 4 bases, the J end by 11 bases, with 15 bases between. The CDR3 DNA is TGTGCCAGCAGCCTGGAAGGGGTACGGGCTTTCTTT. Amino acids: CASSLEGVRAFF.

There are a few counts of this clone. The gene calls are TRBV13 and TRBJ2-7; D assignment may be TRBD1 or TRBD2 (5 bases each). With 3 bases removed from V and 3 bases from J, the gap between germline ends came to 9 bases. Germline V gene lookup returns CDR1 PRHDT and CDR2 FYEKMQ (reference sequence). The CDR3 loop spans 13 amino acids. The DNA of the CDR3 is TGTGCCAGCAGCTTGGGACGGAACTACGAGCAGTACTTC. Translation: CASSLGRNYEQYF.

The J gene is TRBJ1-4, the V gene TRBV15; D might be TRBD1 (5 bases). The V gene lost 1 base and the J gene lost 5 bases, with 11 bases spanning the gap. The CDR3 runs 15 residues. In germline, CDR1 is LNHNV, CDR2 YYDKDF (reference sequence). CDR3 nucleotide sequence: TGTGCCACCAGCAGAGCTAGACAGCCAAATGAAAAACTGTTTTTT. Translation gives CATSRARQPNEKLFF.

This chain links TRBV19 with TRBJ1-5; D gene ambiguous. Germline CDR1 reads LNHDA; CDR2 reads SQIVND (reference sequence). Between the trimmed V and J ends, which lost 5 bases and 0 bases, there was a span of 8 bases. This CDR3 spans 14 amino acids. CDR3 region: CASSQGHSNQPQHF. DNA of the CDR3: TGTGCCAGTAGTCAAGGCCATAGCAATCAGCCCCAGCATTTT.

The chain has TRBV6-6 and TRBJ1-2; 8 bases align to TRBD1. J was trimmed by 1 base and V by 11 bases; bases with no gene match: 9. The CDR3 loop spans 14 amino acids. From germline, CDR1 is MNHNY and CDR2 SVGAGI (reference sequence). The CDR3 nucleotides are TGTGCCTCCATACGGACAGGGATTAACTATGGCTACACCTTC. Amino acid sequence: CASIRTGINYGYTF.

The sample holds a few counts of this clone. This chain joins TRBV7-9 and TRBJ1-3, with a possible D match to TRBD1 (6 bases). Trimming pared 4 bases from V and 4 bases from J, leaving 11 bases between. Germline-derived CDR1 and CDR2 are SEHNR and FQNEAQ (reference sequence). This CDR3 is 14 amino acids long. The CDR3 DNA sequence: TGTGCCAGCAGCTGGGGGGCGCAAGGAAACACCATATATTTT. The encoded protein is CASSWGAQGNTIYF. The complete variable domain, with remaining parts taken from reference TRBV7-9 and TRBJ1-3, reads DTGVSQNPRHKITKRGQNVTFRCDPISEHNRLYWYRQTLGQGPEFLTYFQNEAQLEKSRLLSDRFSAERPKGSFSTLEIQRTEQGDSAMYLCASSWGAQGNTIYFGEGSWLTVV.

The rearrangement joins TRBV19 to TRBJ1-1, with D perhaps TRBD1 (5 bases). Trimming stripped 2 bases from V and 3 bases from J, with 13 bases between. The CDR3 is made up of 15 amino acids. Germline V gives CDR1 LNHDA, CDR2 SQIVND (reference sequence). The CDR3 sequence: CASSIYLGGDTEAFF. The DNA for the CDR3 is TGTGCCAGTAGTATATACCTGGGGGGTGACACTGAAGCTTTCTTT.

The V and J genes are TRBV6-5 and TRBJ1-3, with 9 bases matching TRBD1. The CDR3 sequence is 14 residues long. V lost 7 bases, J lost 10 bases, and 11 bases stayed unmatched. CDR1 and CDR2 (germline): MNHEY, SVGAGI. In DNA, the CDR3 is TGTGCCAGCACCCAAAGGGGACAGGGTGGGACCATATATTTT. Amino acids: CASTQRGQGGTIYF.

The chain uses TRBV4-1 and TRBJ1-2; tentative D call: TRBD1 (6 bases). Germline V gives CDR1 MGHRA, CDR2 YSYEKL. V lost 4 bases and J 8 bases, leaving 17 bases between the germline ends. The CDR3 sequence is 14 residues long. CDR3 sequence: CASSPQQAGEGYTF. In DNA form, the CDR3 reads TGCGCCAGCAGCCCCCAACAGGCAGGGGAGGGCTACACCTTC.

This chain links TRBV12-1 with TRBJ1-5; the table names TRBD1, a call not compared with the DNA. TRBV12-1 is assigned pseudogene status. This CDR3 has 14 residues. The CDR3: CASSLGQEDQPQHF. The CDR3 DNA is TGTGCCAGCAGCCTGGGACAGGAAGATCAGCCCCAGCATTTT.

This clone was detected once. The chain links TRBV9 to TRBJ1-1; possible D gene TRBD1, 5 bases. V gave up 0 bases and J gave up 6 bases, with 15 bases separating them. Germline V CDR1 and CDR2: SGDLS, YYNGEE. This CDR3 has 15 residues. CDR3 sequence: CASSVGGWGSAEAFF. The CDR3 nucleotides are TGTGCCAGCAGCGTAGGAGGTTGGGGGTCGGCTGAAGCTTTCTTT.

CDR3 loop: CASSLGANTEAFF. DNA of the CDR3: TGTGCCAGCAGCTTAGGAGCGAACACTGAAGCTTTCTTT. J is TRBJ1-1 and V is TRBV7-2; D call uncertain. CDR1 and CDR2 from the germline V gene are SGHTA and FQGNSA. CDR3 length: 13 amino acids. V was shortened by 1 base and J by 1 base, with 4 bases between the two germline ends.

The chain joins TRBV2 to TRBJ1-2; 7 bases map to TRBD1. The V and J ends lost 3 bases and 9 bases, in that order; junction bases with no gene match: 13. CDR3 size: 15 residues. The germline gives CDR1 SNHLY, CDR2 FYNNEI. CDR3 amino acids: CASSDREGAMRSYTF. CDR3 nucleotides: TGTGCCAGCAGTGATCGGGAGGGGGCAATGAGGAGCTACACCTTC.

This chain links TRBV7-7 with TRBJ2-5; tentatively, D is TRBD2 (6 bases). The CDR3 spans 16 residues. The V and J ends lost 5 bases and 2 bases respectively, with 18 bases between them. Germline lookup yields CDR1 SSHAT and CDR2 FNYEAQ (reference sequence). CDR3 in amino acids: CASSQTGGSQQETQYF. The CDR3 nucleotides read TGTGCCAGCAGCCAGACCGGAGGGAGCCAACAAGAGACCCAGTACTTC. Based on the CDR3 plus reference TRBV7-7 and TRBJ2-5, the full variable domain is GAGVSQSPRYKVTKRGQDVTLRCDPISSHATLYWYQQALGQGPEFLTYFNYEAQPDKSGLPSDRFSAERPEGSISTLTIQRTEQRDSAMYRCASSQTGGSQQETQYFGPGTRLLVL.

This rearrangement joins TRBV28 to TRBJ2-1; TRBD2 agrees at 12 bases. This CDR3 has 15 residues. With V trimmed by 5 bases and J by 7 bases, 6 bases remained unmatched. Germline assignment: CDR1 MDHEN and CDR2 SYDVKM. This CDR3 is CASSLLAGGGNEQFF. The CDR3 DNA follows: TGTGCCAGCAGTCTACTAGCGGGGGGTGGAAATGAGCAGTTCTTC. Based on the CDR3 plus reference TRBV28 and TRBJ2-1, the full variable domain is DVKVTQSSRYLVKRTGEKVFLECVQDMDHENMFWYRQDPGLGLRLIYFSYDVKMKEKGDIPEGYSVSREKKERFSLILESASTNQTSMYLCASSLLAGGGNEQFFGPGTRLTVL.

CDR3 sequence (DNA): TGTGCCAGCAGTTACCGGGGGGAACCTAGGGAGACCCAGTACTTC. It yields the protein CASSYRGEPRETQYF. The chain carries TRBV6-5 and TRBJ2-5, with TRBD2 matching over 7 bases. This CDR3 is 15 amino acids long. The germline V gene encodes CDR1 MNHEY and CDR2 SVGAGI. J was trimmed by 5 bases and V by 2 bases; bases with no gene match: 8.

A word on this clone: Since no conserved phenylalanine or tryptophan closes the CDR3, a read error is the likely cause. The DNA is left out, because the CDR3 cannot be placed on it with certainty; the CDR3 is given as TCRdb lists it. The V and J genes are TRBV28 and TRBJ1-2; the DNA was not used to check the table's D call, TRBD1. The CDR3 adds up to 14 amino acids, both ends counted. CDR1 MDHEN and CDR2 SYDVKM come from the germline V gene. The CDR3 region is CASSSALKDRVLSL.

This clone was observed once. The chain has TRBV18 and TRBJ1-1; 10 bases map to TRBD1. Germline values: CDR1 KGHSH, CDR2 LQKENI. After removal of 4 bases from V and 0 bases from J, the junction contained 5 bases not matched to a gene. The CDR3 has 16 amino acids. The CDR3 coding sequence is TGTGCCAGCTCACGAGACGGGACAGGGGTGAACACTGAAGCTTTCTTT. This codes for CASSRDGTGVNTEAFF.

J is TRBJ1-5 and V is TRBV28; the match to TRBD1 covers 10 bases. Trimming removed 4 bases from V and 4 bases from J; junction bases left unmatched: 10. Germline CDR1 is MDHEN and CDR2 is SYDVKM. The length of the CDR3 is 17 residues. The CDR3 loop is CASSSPTGGSANQPQHF. The DNA of the CDR3 is TGTGCCAGCAGTTCACCGACAGGGGGCTCGGCAAATCAGCCCCAGCATTTT.

The chain has TRBV20-1 and TRBJ1-2; no clear D. The CDR3 totals 11 residues. Germline V lookup: CDR1 DFQATT, CDR2 SNEGSKA (reference sequence). V was trimmed by 6 bases and J by 3 bases, leaving 8 bases between them. CDR3 residues: CSAHPDYGYTF. The CDR3 nucleotides read TGCAGTGCCCACCCAGACTATGGCTACACCTTC.

The rearrangement uses TRBV5-1 and TRBJ2-3; 7 bases match TRBD1. In germline, CDR1 is SGHRS, CDR2 YFSETQ. Unmatched junction bases numbered 9, after V lost 9 bases and J lost 2 bases. This CDR3 has 14 residues. The CDR3 DNA reads TGCGCCACTACTCCGGGACAGTCCACAGATACGCAGTATTTT. Translating it yields CATTPGQSTDTQYF. Together with reference TRBV5-1 and TRBJ2-3, the CDR3 gives the full variable domain: KAGVTQTPRYLIKTRGQQVTLSCSPISGHRSVSWYQQTPGQGLQFLFEYFSETQRNKGNFPGRFSGRQFSNSRSEMNVSTLELGDSALYLCATTPGQSTDTQYFGPGTRLTVL.

The chain joins TRBV5-1 to TRBJ1-1, with a weak D call TRBD1 (6 bases). The CDR3 length is 14 residues. V shed 2 bases and J shed 7 bases, with 15 bases lying between them. Germline loops: CDR1 SGHRS, CDR2 YFSETQ. The CDR3 protein is CASSFGQSSREAFF. The CDR3 bases are TGCGCCAGCAGCTTCGGACAGAGTAGTCGTGAAGCTTTCTTT.

The V gene is TRBV10-2, the J gene TRBJ1-1; TRBD1 agrees at 10 bases. The CDR3 covers 15 residues. The ends lost 4 bases at V and 5 bases at J; junction bases unmatched: 7. The germline CDR1 and CDR2 sequences are WSHSY and SAAADI. CDR3 DNA sequence: TGCGCCAGCAGTGCGTATCGGACAGGGGGGACTGAAGCTTTCTTT. This codes for CASSAYRTGGTEAFF.

The table lists this clone with a few counts. The chain is built from TRBV7-8 and TRBJ1-1, with D possibly matching TRBD1 (5 bases). CDR1 and CDR2 (germline): SGHVS, FQNEAQ. Trimming removed 2 bases at V and 1 base at J, with 11 bases between. The CDR3 contains 15 residues. This CDR3 is CASSLYGAQNTEAFF. The CDR3 DNA follows: TGTGCCAGCAGCTTATACGGGGCCCAGAACACTGAAGCTTTCTTT.